This passage covers 26 T cell receptor beta chains from one sample sequenced in a study of shared clonotypes between healthy human individuals (dated by TCRdb to 2020 to 2022). To prepare the library, the immunoSEQ multiplex PCR assay was applied. Drawn from immuneACCESS, this table holds only the in-frame rearrangements with V and J called that TCRdb kept. Clones are partly lost; checked studies trace under half to an unresolved V gene and leave the rest unexplained. Counted in this sample were approximately 510,000 clones; 60% to 85% of them appeared once. Together, the top ten hold over 10% of the sample. Input material: PBMCs. The source of these receptors is a woman aged 40-49 years in good health. Some clones in this sample may be carry-over from other donors' samples.

This chain uses TRBV18 with TRBJ1-5, with a tentative D call TRBD1 (6 bases). The CDR3 has 16 amino acids. V shed 0 bases and J shed 2 bases, with 11 bases lying between them. Looked up from germline, CDR1 is KGHSH and CDR2 is LQKENI. CDR3 DNA: TGTGCCAGCTCACCACCGGGGGGGGCCCGCAATCAGCCCCAGCATTTT. Amino acid sequence: CASSPPGGARNQPQHF.

The gene calls are TRBV7-2 and TRBJ2-7, with 8 nucleotides matching TRBD1. V shed 2 bases and J 0 bases; nucleotides not matched to a gene: 3. The CDR3 runs 15 residues. Germline V gene lookup returns CDR1 SGHTA and CDR2 FQGNSA. In DNA form, the CDR3 reads TGTGCCAGCAGCTTATGGACAGGGAGCTCCTACGAGCAGTACTTC. Encoded protein: CASSLWTGSSYEQYF.

The chain is built from TRBV21-1 and TRBJ2-1. TRBV21-1 is a pseudogene locus. The CDR3 has 15 residues. In nucleotides, the CDR3 is TGTGCCAGCAGCATGTGGACGTCGACCTACAATGAGCAGTTCTTC. It is translated as CASSMWTSTYNEQFF.

The J gene is TRBJ2-5, the V gene TRBV5-1; TRBD1 aligns across 10 bases. With V trimmed by 3 bases and J by 5 bases, 13 bases remained unmatched. This CDR3 is built from 17 residues. CDR1 SGHRS and CDR2 YFSETQ come from the germline V gene. This chain's CDR3 is CASSSGQGGSIRETQYF. Written as DNA, the CDR3 is TGCGCCAGCAGCTCCGGACAGGGGGGTTCAATCAGGGAGACCCAGTACTTC. The full variable domain, in which reference TRBV5-1 and TRBJ2-5 provide the parts outside the CDR3, is KAGVTQTPRYLIKTRGQQVTLSCSPISGHRSVSWYQQTPGQGLQFLFEYFSETQRNKGNFPGRFSGRQFSNSRSEMNVSTLELGDSALYLCASSSGQGGSIRETQYFGPGTRLLVL.

This clone was observed a few times. V is TRBV19 and J is TRBJ1-5, with a weak D call TRBD1 (6 bases). CDR1 LNHDA and CDR2 SQIVND come from the germline V gene (reference sequence). Trimming shortened V by 4 bases and J by 2 bases, and 9 bases separated the two germline ends. The CDR3 runs to 14 residues. CDR3 sequence: CASSNRAGNQPQHF. The CDR3, as DNA: TGTGCCAGTAGTAACAGGGCAGGCAATCAGCCCCAGCATTTT.

Regarding this clone: This same CDR3 is encoded by further DNA sequences in the sample. The chain has TRBV7-3 and TRBJ1-1; D gene ambiguous. Germline loops: CDR1 SGHTA, CDR2 FQGTGA. V was trimmed by 3 bases and J by 5 bases, leaving 10 bases between them. The CDR3 loop spans 13 amino acids. The CDR3 nucleotides read TGTGCCAGCAGCTTCTCCGGTGATACTGAAGCTTTCTTT. It codes for CASSFSGDTEAFF.

This chain connects TRBV28 to TRBJ2-1, with 14 bases aligning to TRBD2. The V gene end was trimmed by 4 bases and the J gene end by 7 bases; junction bases not matched to a gene: 9. This CDR3 contains 17 residues. From germline, CDR1 is MDHEN and CDR2 SYDVKM. Here the CDR3 reads CASSSGLAGELGNEQFF. The CDR3 DNA follows: TGTGCCAGCAGTTCGGGACTAGCGGGAGAATTGGGTAATGAGCAGTTCTTC.

This clone occurred once. The chain recombines TRBV5-4 with TRBJ1-3; D is undetermined. The CDR3 has 12 amino acids. Trimming took off 6 bases at V and 4 bases at J, with 8 bases between the two ends. Germline V lookup: CDR1 SGHNT, CDR2 YYREEE (reference sequence). The CDR3 DNA reads as TGTGCCAGCACCGGCGTGGGAAACACCATATATTTT. Translated: CASTGVGNTIYF.

The chain has TRBV6-7 and TRBJ1-1; the D gene is possibly TRBD1 (6 bases). TRBV6-7 is treated as an ORF (open reading frame) with a function not yet certain. The ends were cut back, 2 bases at V and 11 bases at J, with 21 bases in the middle. CDR3 length: 15 amino acids. CDR3 nucleotide sequence: TGTGCCAGCAGTTACAGGCGGGGGGCGGGTCCCGAGGCTTTCTTT. Its protein is CASSYRRGAGPEAFF.

This clone was seen just once. The J gene is TRBJ2-2, the V gene TRBV6-6; 11 nucleotides agree with TRBD2. Germline-derived CDR1 and CDR2 are MNHNY and SVGAGI (reference sequence). With V trimmed by 10 bases and J by 4 bases, 11 bases remained unmatched. This CDR3 is 16 amino acids long. CDR3 sequence: CATLAGGGTGTGELFF. Written as DNA, the CDR3 is TGTGCCACCCTAGCGGGAGGAGGGACCGGCACCGGGGAGCTGTTTTTT.

This chain links TRBV27 with TRBJ2-5; D is unresolved. CDR1 and CDR2 from the germline V gene are MNHEY and SMNVEV (reference sequence). The ends were cut back, 6 bases at V and 6 bases at J, with 14 bases in the middle. The CDR3 contains 13 residues. The CDR3 DNA follows: TGTGCCAGCAGCCCCGACATTTCTCAGACCCAGTACTTC. Translation gives CASSPDISQTQYF.

The chain uses TRBV7-2 and TRBJ2-7; TRBD2 is a possible D gene (5 bases). The CDR3 spans 14 residues. Germline V gene lookup returns CDR1 SGHTA and CDR2 FQGNSA. V was trimmed by 5 bases and J by 0 bases, leaving 11 bases between them. As DNA, the CDR3 is TGTGCCAGCAGCATTAGCGAAAGCTCCTACGAGCAGTACTTC. As protein: CASSISESSYEQYF.

This sequence joins TRBV18 and TRBJ2-2; D is perhaps TRBD1 or TRBD2 (5 bases each). The CDR3 runs 16 residues. Deletions cut 3 bases from V and 2 bases from J, with 13 bases between. Germline CDR1 KGHSH, CDR2 LQKENI. CDR3 in amino acids: CASSPRGPTNTGELFF. The CDR3 DNA is TGTGCCAGCTCACCCCGGGGCCCAACAAACACCGGGGAGCTGTTTTTT.

J is TRBJ2-1 and V is TRBV11-3; 10 nucleotides match TRBD1. The trim removed 3 bases at V and 1 base at J, leaving 6 bases unmatched. In germline, CDR1 is SGHNT, CDR2 YENEEA. This CDR3 comprises 17 residues. CDR3: CASSLGQGIYSYNEQFF. Written as DNA, the CDR3 is TGTGCCAGCAGCTTGGGACAGGGGATCTATTCCTACAATGAGCAGTTCTTC. Complete variable domain (other parts from reference TRBV11-3 and TRBJ2-1): EAGVVQSPRYKIIEKKQPVAFWCNPISGHNTLYWYLQNLGQGPELLIRYENEEAVDDSQLPKDRFSAERLKGVDSTLKIQPAELGDSAVYLCASSLGQGIYSYNEQFFGPGTRLTVL.

The rearrangement joins TRBV28 to TRBJ2-1, with TRBD2 as a possible D gene (5 bases). CDR3 length equals 14 residues. The germline CDR1 and CDR2 sequences are MDHEN and SYDVKM. V dropped 6 bases and J dropped 5 bases, with 14 bases sitting between them. As DNA, the CDR3 is TGTGCCAGCAGGTCGGGCGGTAGCGACAATGAGCAGTTCTTC. Its translation: CASRSGGSDNEQFF.

J is TRBJ1-2 and V is TRBV4-1, with 9 bases matching TRBD1. Losses at the gene ends were 0 bases for V and 3 bases for J; bases not matched to a gene: 2. CDR1 is MGHRA, CDR2 YSYEKL, per germline. This CDR3 has 15 residues. CDR3 nucleotide sequence: TGCGCCAGCAGCCAAGAAACAGGGGGCTACTATGGCTACACCTTC. This codes for CASSQETGGYYGYTF.

The gene calls are TRBV27 and TRBJ1-4, with 10 bases identical to TRBD1. The CDR3 has 15 amino acids. V dropped 8 bases and J dropped 7; count of bases not matched to a gene: 10. The germline V gene has CDR1 MNHEY and CDR2 SMNVEV (reference sequence). The CDR3 is CASYGVGDRGEKLFF. The DNA of the CDR3 is TGTGCCAGCTATGGGGTTGGGGACAGGGGTGAAAAACTGTTTTTT. The variable domain in full, with the rest retrieved from reference TRBV27 and TRBJ1-4, is EAQVTQNPRYLITVTGKKLTVTCSQNMNHEYMSWYRQDPGLGLRQIYYSMNVEVTDKGDVPEGYKVSRKEKRNFPLILESPSPNQTSLYFCASYGVGDRGEKLFFGSGTQLSVL.

This chain links TRBV5-1 with TRBJ1-3; D gene unclear. V was pared by 4 bases and J by 1 base, with 9 bases between. The germline gives CDR1 SGHRS, CDR2 YFSETQ. The CDR3 consists of 14 residues. CDR3 sequence: CASSLESSGNTIYF. The CDR3 bases are TGCGCCAGCAGCCTGGAGTCGTCTGGAAACACCATATATTTT.

This chain uses TRBV7-6 with TRBJ2-1; 9 bases match TRBD2. CDR1 and CDR2 from the germline V gene are SGHVS and FNYEAQ. Germline trimming cut 1 base from V and 5 bases from J; bases unmatched to any gene: 6. CDR3 length equals 16 residues. The DNA for the CDR3 is TGTGCCAGCAGCTTAGGGGCGCTAGCGGGACACAATGAGCAGTTCTTC. Residues: CASSLGALAGHNEQFF. Full variable domain (remainder filled in from reference TRBV7-6 and TRBJ2-1): GAGVSQSPRYKVTKRGQDVALRCDPISGHVSLYWYRQALGQGPEFLTYFNYEAQQDKSGLPNDRFSAERPEGSISTLTIQRTEQRDSAMYRCASSLGALAGHNEQFFGPGTRLTVL.

The chain has TRBV5-1 and TRBJ2-3, with 9 bases lining up with TRBD2. Losses at the gene ends were 2 bases for V and 5 bases for J; bases not matched to a gene: 6. CDR3 length: 15 amino acids. The germline CDR1 and CDR2 sequences are SGHRS and YFSETQ. The CDR3 region has the DNA TGCGCCAGCAGCTTCGGGACTAGCTTCGGAGATACGCAGTATTTT. Protein product: CASSFGTSFGDTQYF.

The chain has TRBV5-4 and TRBJ1-1; D remains unclear. The V gene lost 2 bases and the J gene lost 5 bases, with 10 bases spanning the gap. Germline-derived CDR1 and CDR2 are SGHNT and YYREEE (reference sequence). This CDR3 has 13 amino acids. The CDR3 nucleotides are TGTGCCAGCAGCTTCCTTACGGGGACTGAAGCTTTCTTT. It is translated as CASSFLTGTEAFF.

This chain joins TRBV7-2 and TRBJ2-2, with D maybe TRBD2 (5 bases). V lost 2 bases and J lost 4, with 14 bases in between. The CDR3 spans 16 residues. CDR1 and CDR2 (germline): SGHTA, FQGNSA. In DNA form, the CDR3 reads TGTGCCAGCAGCTTAAACCTAGCTGTAGGCACCGGGGAGCTGTTTTTT. Translated, it gives CASSLNLAVGTGELFF. Using reference TRBV7-2 and TRBJ2-2 for the parts outside the CDR3, the full variable domain is GAGVSQSPSNKVTEKGKDVELRCDPISGHTALYWYRQSLGQGLEFLIYFQGNSAPDKSGLPSDRFSAERTGGSVSTLTIQRTQQEDSAVYLCASSLNLAVGTGELFFGEGSRLTVL.

This clone was counted between two and nine times. The chain joins TRBV7-6 to TRBJ2-5, with a possible D match to TRBD2 (6 bases). The CDR3 contains 14 residues. Per germline, CDR1 SGHVS and CDR2 FNYEAQ. The V end lost 2 bases, the J end lost 4 bases, and 11 bases lay between the germline ends. The DNA of the CDR3 is TGTGCCAGCAGCTTACAATCGGGAGCAGAGACCCAGTACTTC. As protein: CASSLQSGAETQYF.

V and J are TRBV5-1 and TRBJ1-2; 9 bases are shared with TRBD1. V shed 4 bases and J 6 bases; nucleotides not matched to a gene: 4. This CDR3 comprises 13 residues. Germline V gene data show CDR1 as SGHRS and CDR2 as YFSETQ. The CDR3 loop is CASSEGQGNGYTF. CDR3 nucleotides: TGCGCCAGCAGCGAGGGACAGGGCAATGGCTACACCTTC.

This clone is judged medium-sized. The V call is TRBV6-4, the J call TRBJ2-2; 7 bases agree with TRBD1. Looked up from germline, CDR1 is MRHNA and CDR2 is SNTAGT. The V gene end was trimmed by 4 bases and the J gene end by 3 bases; junction bases not matched to a gene: 2. CDR3 length: 14 residues. The CDR3 reads CASSAGTDTGELFF. DNA of the CDR3: TGTGCCAGCAGTGCCGGGACAGACACCGGGGAGCTGTTTTTT.

The V gene is TRBV14, the J gene TRBJ2-1; 13 nucleotides line up with TRBD2. V trimming: 3 bases; J trimming: 5 bases; junction bases outside the gene matches: 4. The CDR3 sequence is 16 residues long. Germline loops: CDR1 SGHDN, CDR2 FVKESK. CDR3 residues: CASSHPGTSGNNEQFF. Here the CDR3 DNA reads TGTGCCAGCAGCCACCCCGGGACTAGCGGGAACAATGAGCAGTTCTTC. The full variable domain, with the rest looked up from reference TRBV14 and TRBJ2-1, is EAGVTQFPSHSVIEKGQTVTLRCDPISGHDNLYWYRRVMGKEIKFLLHFVKESKQDESGMPNNRFLAERTGGTYSTLKVQPAELEDSGVYFCASSHPGTSGNNEQFFGPGTRLTVL.